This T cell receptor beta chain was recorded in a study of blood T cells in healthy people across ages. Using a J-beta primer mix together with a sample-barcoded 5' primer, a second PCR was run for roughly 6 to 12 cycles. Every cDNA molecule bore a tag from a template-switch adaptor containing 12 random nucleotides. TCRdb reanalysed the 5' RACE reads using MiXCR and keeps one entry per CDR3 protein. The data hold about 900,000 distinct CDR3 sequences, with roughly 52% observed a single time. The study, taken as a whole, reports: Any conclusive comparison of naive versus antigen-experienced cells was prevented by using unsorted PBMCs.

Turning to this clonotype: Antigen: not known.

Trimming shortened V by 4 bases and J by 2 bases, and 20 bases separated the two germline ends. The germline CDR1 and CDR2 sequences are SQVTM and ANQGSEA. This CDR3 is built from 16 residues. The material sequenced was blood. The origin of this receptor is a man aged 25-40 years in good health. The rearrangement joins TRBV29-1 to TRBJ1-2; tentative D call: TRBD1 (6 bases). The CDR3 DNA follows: TGCAGCGTTGTCCCACGGGACATTGGTGTAAACTATGGCTACACCTTC. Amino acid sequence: CSVVPRDIGVNYGYTF.